Below are 13 T cell receptor beta chains sequenced from a single sample in a study of T cells after posttransplantation cyclophosphamide. Clones were sequenced by immunoSEQ multiplex PCR, and TCRdb holds only the in-frame ones, with some missing. The profile shows around 18,000 clones, 70% to 80% of them singletons. Cyclophosphamide on days +3 and +4 followed busulfan-fludarabine conditioning and a marrow graft. The source was CD8+ T cells sorted from PBMCs, collected approximately 2,000 days after a stem cell transplant with posttransplant cyclophosphamide. Source of these receptors: a female patient in her forties who received an allogeneic stem cell transplant from a related donor, was CMV-positive, and had no GVHD. Some T cells may arise from the graft donor.

This rearrangement joins TRBV28 to TRBJ1-1; the D is unclear. Germline CDR1 reads MDHEN; CDR2 reads SYDVKM. Trimming cost V 6 bases and J 1 base, with 6 bases left between them. CDR3 length equals 12 residues. CDR3: CASRSSNTEAFF. In DNA, the CDR3 is TGTGCCAGCAGGTCTTCGAACACTGAAGCTTTCTTT.

This clone came up once. V is TRBV9 and J is TRBJ2-5; D is possibly TRBD2 (5 bases). Trimming cost V 0 bases and J 5 bases, with 17 bases left between them. Germline V lookup: CDR1 SGDLS, CDR2 YYNGEE. The CDR3 contains 16 residues. This CDR3 reads CASSVGNHPSGETQYF. CDR3 DNA: TGTGCCAGCAGCGTAGGTAACCATCCCTCGGGGGAGACCCAGTACTTC.

The genes are TRBV11-3 and TRBJ2-7, with D possibly being TRBD1 (6 bases). CDR3 length equals 15 residues. With 4 bases removed from V and 0 bases from J, the gap between germline ends came to 13 bases. CDR1 is SGHNT and CDR2 is YENEEA in the germline V gene. CDR3 amino acids: CASSSRQGSSYEQYF. Written as DNA, the CDR3 is TGTGCCAGCAGCTCTCGGCAGGGGAGCTCCTACGAGCAGTACTTC.

The chain employs TRBV29-1 and TRBJ2-1, with 10 nucleotides matching TRBD2. Germline V gene lookup returns CDR1 SQVTM and CDR2 ANQGSEA. Trimming cost V 5 bases and J 8 bases; bases outside gene matches: 9. This CDR3 has 14 amino acids. In DNA, the CDR3 is TGCAGCGTTTCGGCTAGCGGGGGAATCTATGAGCAGTTCTTC. Translated: CSVSASGGIYEQFF.

The CDR3 region is CASSYLADRTEAFF. CDR3 coding DNA: TGTGCCAGCAGTTACCTGGCAGACAGGACTGAAGCTTTCTTT. The J gene is TRBJ1-1, the V gene TRBV6-5; TRBD1 is a possible D gene (6 bases). This CDR3 is 14 amino acids long. Trimming shortened V by 2 bases and J by 5 bases, and 12 bases separated the two germline ends. Germline lookup yields CDR1 MNHEY and CDR2 SVGAGI.

This clone was seen more than once but under ten times. V is TRBV5-4 and J is TRBJ1-1; D might be TRBD1 (5 bases). Germline loops: CDR1 SGHNT, CDR2 YYREEE (reference sequence). With 7 bases removed from V and 4 bases from J, the gap between germline ends came to 11 bases. The CDR3 is made up of 12 amino acids. This CDR3 is CASYVRGTEAFF. The DNA for the CDR3 is TGTGCCAGCTACGTAAGGGGCACTGAAGCTTTCTTT.

This clone has just one count. The chain employs TRBV28 and TRBJ2-3; D is ambiguous. Germline values: CDR1 MDHEN, CDR2 SYDVKM. V gave up 2 bases and J gave up 0 bases, with 12 bases separating them. The CDR3 is made up of 16 amino acids. In DNA form, the CDR3 reads TGTGCCAGCAGTTTAACAGAACTTACTAGCACAGATACGCAGTATTTT. It codes for CASSLTELTSTDTQYF.

The chain carries TRBV4-1 and TRBJ2-7; D unresolved. Trimming pared 1 base from V and 0 bases from J, leaving 10 bases between. Germline CDR1 MGHRA, CDR2 YSYEKL. This CDR3 has 15 residues. The CDR3 spells CASSQVATFSYEQYF. In DNA form, the CDR3 reads TGCGCCAGCAGCCAAGTAGCTACTTTCTCCTACGAGCAGTACTTC.

The V and J genes are TRBV5-1 and TRBJ2-5, with TRBD1 matching over 7 bases. J lost 2 bases, V lost 6 bases, and 7 bases had no gene match. Germline values: CDR1 SGHRS, CDR2 YFSETQ. The CDR3 loop spans 14 amino acids. The CDR3 here is CASTPWDSQETQYF. Written as DNA, the CDR3 is TGCGCCAGCACCCCCTGGGACAGTCAAGAGACCCAGTACTTC.

The rearrangement joins TRBV5-4 to TRBJ2-5; 11 bases map to TRBD2. V shed 4 bases and J 0 bases; nucleotides not matched to a gene: 2. Germline V gene sequence: CDR1 SGHNT, CDR2 YYREEE (reference sequence). This CDR3 comprises 15 residues. CDR3 nucleotides: TGTGCCAGCAGCCCGGGACTAGCGGACCAAGAGACCCAGTACTTC. Protein product: CASSPGLADQETQYF.

CDR3 amino acids: CASSFNVERGIQYF. The CDR3 DNA sequence: TGTGCCAGCAGCTTCAACGTGGAGCGGGGCATTCAGTACTTC. The genes are TRBV7-6 and TRBJ2-4, with TRBD2 matching over 7 bases. Germline lookup yields CDR1 SGHVS and CDR2 FNYEAQ. V lost 3 bases to trimming and J lost 9 bases; unmatched junction nucleotides: 8. This CDR3 contains 14 residues.

This clone has just a few counts. This chain connects TRBV7-2 to TRBJ1-1; TRBD1 might be the D (6 bases). The CDR3 sequence is 13 residues long. Germline CDR1 and CDR2: SGHTA and FQGNSA. Between the trimmed V and J ends, which lost 4 bases and 11 bases, there was a span of 17 bases. The CDR3: CASSSRSTGWAFF. The CDR3 DNA is TGTGCCAGCAGCTCCCGCTCAACAGGGTGGGCTTTCTTT.

This chain uses TRBV27 with TRBJ1-1; D is perhaps TRBD1 (5 bases). The CDR3 spans 14 residues. Trimming took off 4 bases at V and 0 bases at J, with 9 bases between the two ends. Per the germline V gene, CDR1 is MNHEY and CDR2 is SMNVEV (reference sequence). In nucleotides, the CDR3 is TGTGCCAGCAGTTCGACAGTCATGAACACTGAAGCTTTCTTT. Its translation: CASSSTVMNTEAFF.